The sequence of this T cell receptor beta chain was determined in a study of shared clonotypes between healthy human individuals. The study, taken as a whole, reports: Large depth notwithstanding, sorted-subset sequencing proved incomplete by rarefaction. Naive CD4 clonotype sharing across a few donors was roughly 5%.

Regarding this clone: Antigen unknown.

Assay used: immunoSEQ multiplex PCR; TCRdb lists only in-frame clones, some missing. Counted here are around 510,000 clones, roughly 95% occurring once; the ten biggest clones make up around 0.066%. The germline V gene has CDR1 PRHDT and CDR2 FYEKMQ (reference sequence). The CDR3 contains 19 residues. Trimming removed 2 bases from V and 2 bases from J, with 24 bases in between. Donors, healthy HIV-negative adults, lacked recent acute infections or vaccinations. Division of CD4+ cells produced a CD45RA+ naive subset and a CD45RA-negative memory subset. The chain has TRBV13 and TRBJ2-5, with a possible D match to TRBD2 (7 bases). The TCR sequence derives from a woman in her twenties or thirties in good health. The sample was naive CD4+ T cells sorted from blood. Subset specified: CD45RA+ positively selected. CDR3 region: CASSLIGIGREGEQETQYF. CDR3 coding DNA: TGTGCCAGCAGCTTAATTGGTATAGGTAGGGAGGGGGAACAAGAGACCCAGTACTTC. The full variable domain, in which reference TRBV13 and TRBJ2-5 provide the parts outside the CDR3, is AAGVIQSPRHLIKEKRETATLKCYPIPRHDTVYWYQQGPGQDPQFLISFYEKMQSDKGSIPDRFSAQQFSDYHSELNMSSLELGDSALYFCASSLIGIGREGEQETQYFGPGTRLLVL.